Described below is a single T cell receptor (beta chain) sequence and its context. Its antigen is currently unknown. This sample is part of a study of cytomegalovirus exposure and HLA in healthy donors. Per the germline V gene, CDR1 is ENHRY and CDR2 is SYGVKD. Trimming removed 0 bases at V and 1 base at J, with 6 bases between. The CDR3 sequence is 14 residues long. The study's findings and limits: A later analysis showed that HLA-associated TCR beta chains had undergone more clonal expansion than equally common others. Cytomegalovirus status was reportedly diagnosed by the classifier with high specificity and sensitivity. Per a later analysis, fewer than 20,000 TCR beta sequences showed association with HLA alleles at 0.05 false discovery rate. A few of the chains that were CMV-associated were confirmed in vitro to be specific for CMV antigens.

This PCR relied on a set of 60 Vbeta primers and 13 Jbeta primers. Produced via immunoSEQ multiplex PCR; TCRdb's table is partial and in-frame only. The data contain approximately 170,000 clones, approximately 78% of them singletons. The material sequenced was PBMCs. This clonotype originated in a male donor in good health and CMV-seronegative. The V gene is TRBV10-3, the J gene TRBJ1-1, with D unresolved. The CDR3 nucleotides are TGTGCCATCAGTGAGTCTGCCGGGAACACTGAAGCTTTCTTT. Encoded protein: CAISESAGNTEAFF.